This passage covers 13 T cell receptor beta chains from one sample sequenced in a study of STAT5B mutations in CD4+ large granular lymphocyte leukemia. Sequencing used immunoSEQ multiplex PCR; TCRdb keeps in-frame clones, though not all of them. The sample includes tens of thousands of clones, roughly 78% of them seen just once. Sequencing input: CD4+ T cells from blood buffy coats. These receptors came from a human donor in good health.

CDR3 bases: TGTGCCAGCAGATGGGGGGGGCTAACTGGGGCCAACGTCCTGACTTTC. Encoded protein: CASRWGGLTGANVLTF. V gene TRBV7-8 combines with J gene TRBJ2-6; the D gene is possibly TRBD2 (7 bases). With 6 bases removed from V and 2 bases from J, the gap between germline ends came to 14 bases. The germline CDR1 and CDR2 sequences are SGHVS and FQNEAQ. This CDR3 has 16 residues.

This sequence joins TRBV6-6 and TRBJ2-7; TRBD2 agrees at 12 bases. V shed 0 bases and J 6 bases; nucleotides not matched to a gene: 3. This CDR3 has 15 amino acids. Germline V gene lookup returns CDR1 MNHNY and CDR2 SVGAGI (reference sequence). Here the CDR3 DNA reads TGTGCCAGCAGTTACTCGACTAGCGGGGGACTCGAGCAGTACTTC. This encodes CASSYSTSGGLEQYF.

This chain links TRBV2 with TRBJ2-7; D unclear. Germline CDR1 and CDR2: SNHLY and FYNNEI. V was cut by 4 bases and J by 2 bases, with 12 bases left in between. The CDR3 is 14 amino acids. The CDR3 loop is CASSGVGRAYEQYF. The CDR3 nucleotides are TGTGCCAGCAGTGGGGTTGGCAGAGCCTACGAGCAGTACTTC.

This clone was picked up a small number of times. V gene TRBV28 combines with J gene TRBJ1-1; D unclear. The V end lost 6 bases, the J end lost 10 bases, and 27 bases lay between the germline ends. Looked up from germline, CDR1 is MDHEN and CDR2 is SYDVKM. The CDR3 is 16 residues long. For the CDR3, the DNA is TGTGCCAGCAGACTAACAAGACGGAACGAGACCCTTGCAGCTTTCTTT. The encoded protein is CASRLTRRNETLAAFF.

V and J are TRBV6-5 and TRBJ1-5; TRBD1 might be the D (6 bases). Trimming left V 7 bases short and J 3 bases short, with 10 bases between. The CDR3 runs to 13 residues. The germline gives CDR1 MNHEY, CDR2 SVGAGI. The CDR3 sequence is CASKGGLNQPQHF. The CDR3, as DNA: TGTGCCAGCAAGGGGGGCCTCAATCAGCCCCAGCATTTT.

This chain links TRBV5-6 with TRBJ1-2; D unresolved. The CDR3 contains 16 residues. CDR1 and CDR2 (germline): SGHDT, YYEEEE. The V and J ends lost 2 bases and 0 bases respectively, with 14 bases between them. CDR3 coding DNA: TGTGCCAGCAGCTTTCCGGGCACAGCCACTAACTATGGCTACACCTTC. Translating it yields CASSFPGTATNYGYTF.

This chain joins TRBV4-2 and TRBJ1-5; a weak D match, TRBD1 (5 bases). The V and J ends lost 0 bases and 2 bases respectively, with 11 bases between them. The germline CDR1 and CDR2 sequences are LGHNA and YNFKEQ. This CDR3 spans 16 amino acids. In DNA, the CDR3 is TGTGCCAGCAGCCAAGAGGGCCAGGGTGGCAATCAGCCCCAGCATTTT. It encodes CASSQEGQGGNQPQHF.

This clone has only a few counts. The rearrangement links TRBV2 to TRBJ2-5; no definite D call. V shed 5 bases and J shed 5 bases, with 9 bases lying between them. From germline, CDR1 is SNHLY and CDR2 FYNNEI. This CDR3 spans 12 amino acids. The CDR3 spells CASSISAETQYF. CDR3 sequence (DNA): TGTGCCAGCAGTATTTCAGCGGAGACCCAGTACTTC.

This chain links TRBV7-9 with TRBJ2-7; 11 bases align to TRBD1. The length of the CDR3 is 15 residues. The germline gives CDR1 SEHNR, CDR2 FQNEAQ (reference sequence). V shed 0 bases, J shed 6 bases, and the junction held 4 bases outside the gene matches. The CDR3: CASSLAGTGGSEQYF. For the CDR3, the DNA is TGTGCCAGCAGCTTAGCCGGGACAGGGGGGAGCGAGCAGTACTTC.

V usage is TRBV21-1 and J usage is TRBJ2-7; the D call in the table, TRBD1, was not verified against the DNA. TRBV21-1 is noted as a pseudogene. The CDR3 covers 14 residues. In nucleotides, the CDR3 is TGTGCCAGCTATGGTTGGGACAGCTCCTACGAGCAGTACTTC. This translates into CASYGWDSSYEQYF.

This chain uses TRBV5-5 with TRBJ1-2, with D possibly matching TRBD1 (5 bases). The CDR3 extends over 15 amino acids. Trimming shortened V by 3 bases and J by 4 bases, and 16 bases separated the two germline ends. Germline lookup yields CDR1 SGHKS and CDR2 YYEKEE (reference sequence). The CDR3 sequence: CASSSGQVAGYGYTF. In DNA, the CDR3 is TGTGCCAGCAGCTCGGGGCAGGTGGCAGGCTATGGCTACACCTTC.

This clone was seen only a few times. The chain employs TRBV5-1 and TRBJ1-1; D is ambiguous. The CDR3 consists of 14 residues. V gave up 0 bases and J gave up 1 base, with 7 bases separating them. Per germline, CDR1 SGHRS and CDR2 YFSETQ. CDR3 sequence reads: CASSLAGSNTEAFF. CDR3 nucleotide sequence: TGCGCCAGCAGCTTGGCCGGGTCGAACACTGAAGCTTTCTTT.

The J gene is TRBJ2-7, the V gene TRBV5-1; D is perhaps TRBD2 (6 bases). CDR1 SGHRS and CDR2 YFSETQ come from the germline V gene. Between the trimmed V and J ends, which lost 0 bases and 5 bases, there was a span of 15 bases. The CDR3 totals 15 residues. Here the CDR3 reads CASSLVGQGGNEQYF. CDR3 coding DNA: TGCGCCAGCAGCTTGGTCGGGCAGGGCGGGAACGAGCAGTACTTC.